The source of this TCR beta chain is a study of T-cell reconstitution after alpha-beta-depleted transplantation in children. Unique molecular identifiers were incorporated during preparation of the TCRbeta library. Each CDR3 protein gets one entry after TCRdb re-called the PCR reads with MiXCR. The data show approximately 500,000 distinct CDR3 sequences, with about 11% seen just once and roughly 2.1% held by the top ten. This clonotype was observed at least ten times. What it binds is unknown. The study's findings and limits: At one year after transplant, newly produced T cells mostly accounted for T-cell counts and diversity.

The receptor's source is a child aged 2-15 years with inherited bone marrow failure, due to receive a stem cell transplant. The sample consisted of PBMCs, taken before TCRalphabeta/CD19-depleted stem cell transplant.

The CDR3 here is CAIRERDEQYF. The CDR3 coding sequence is TGCGCCATCAGAGAAAGGGACGAGCAGTACTTC. V gene TRBV5-1 combines with J gene TRBJ2-7; D is uncertain. The CDR3 is 11 residues long. V lost 9 bases and J 5 bases, leaving 12 bases between the germline ends. The germline CDR1 and CDR2 sequences are SGHRS and YFSETQ.